What follows are 25 T cell receptor beta chains derived from one specimen sequenced in a study of blood T cell repertoires in COVID-19. Sequenced by immunoSEQ multiplex PCR; TCRdb stores in-frame clones only, minus some. Among approximately 250,000 clones listed, 80% to 90% were seen once. The sequenced sample consisted of peripheral blood. The receptors shown here come from a man aged 35-49 years who had recovered from COVID-19.

For the CDR3, the DNA is TGTGCCAGCAGTTACCCCTCAGCGGGGGGGCCTTGGGAGCTGTTTTTT. It translates to CASSYPSAGGPWELFF. This chain joins TRBV6-5 and TRBJ2-2; TRBD2 matches 10 bases. With 2 bases clipped from V and 9 bases from J, the junction kept 9 bases outside the gene matches. Germline loops: CDR1 MNHEY, CDR2 SVGAGI. This CDR3 has 16 residues.

The rearrangement uses TRBV21-1 and TRBJ1-3; the table gives TRBD1 as D, unverified against the DNA. TRBV21-1 is shown as a pseudogene. The length of the CDR3 is 18 residues. The CDR3 coding sequence is TGTGCCAGCAGCATTCTCCGGGACAGGTGTGTCGCTGGAAACACCATATATTTT. Protein product: CASSILRDRCVAGNTIYF.

This clone appeared a few times. This sample includes further DNA sequences coding for the same CDR3. This sequence joins TRBV5-4 and TRBJ2-1, with 8 bases lining up with TRBD2. Trimming removed 1 base from V and 4 bases from J; junction bases left unmatched: 4. The germline V gene has CDR1 SGHNT and CDR2 YYREEE (reference sequence). This CDR3 has 15 amino acids. The CDR3 region has the DNA TGTGCCAGCAGCTTGACTAGCGGTACATACAATGAGCAGTTCTTC. This sequence encodes CASSLTSGTYNEQFF. Complete variable domain (other parts from reference TRBV5-4 and TRBJ2-1): ETGVTQSPTHLIKTRGQQVTLRCSSQSGHNTVSWYQQALGQGPQFIFQYYREEENGRGNFPPRFSGLQFPNYSSELNVNALELDDSALYLCASSLTSGTYNEQFFGPGTRLTVL.

V and J are TRBV18 and TRBJ2-5; TRBD1 might be the D (6 bases). The CDR3 has 13 residues. V was pared by 5 bases and J by 1 base, with 8 bases between. Germline lookup yields CDR1 KGHSH and CDR2 LQKENI. CDR3 nucleotide sequence: TGTGCCAGCTCAGCGGACAGCCAAGAGACCCAGTACTTC. Protein product: CASSADSQETQYF. The whole variable domain, remainder taken from reference TRBV18 and TRBJ2-5, is NAGVMQNPRHLVRRRGQEARLRCSPMKGHSHVYWYRQLPEEGLKFMVYLQKENIIDESGMPKERFSAEFPKEGPSILRIQQVVRGDSAAYFCASSADSQETQYFGPGTRLLVL.

This chain connects TRBV7-2 to TRBJ1-2; 8 bases map to TRBD1. The CDR3 extends over 16 amino acids. After removal of 1 base from V and 4 bases from J, the junction contained 8 bases not matched to a gene. Germline V gene lookup returns CDR1 SGHTA and CDR2 FQGNSA. CDR3 sequence (DNA): TGTGCCAGCAGCTTAGGGCAGGGGGCTGGGGGCTATGGCTACACCTTC. It yields the protein CASSLGQGAGGYGYTF.

The genes are TRBV2 and TRBJ1-6, with D uncertain. This CDR3 spans 15 amino acids. The V end was cut by 7 bases, the J end by 0 bases, with 10 bases between. CDR1 is SNHLY and CDR2 is FYNNEI in the germline V gene. The CDR3 DNA follows: TGTGCCAGCACACTGGGGAGCTCCTATAATTCACCCCTCCACTTT. Amino acids: CASTLGSSYNSPLHF.

The chain couples TRBV7-9 to TRBJ1-5; TRBD1 matches 8 bases. CDR3 length equals 17 residues. Germline CDR1 SEHNR, CDR2 FQNEAQ (reference sequence). V shed 4 bases, J shed 3 bases, and the junction held 11 bases outside the gene matches. This CDR3 reads CASSSWRRQGNNQPQHF. The CDR3 DNA reads as TGTGCCAGCAGCTCCTGGCGCCGACAGGGGAACAATCAGCCCCAGCATTTT. Full variable domain (remainder filled in from reference TRBV7-9 and TRBJ1-5): DTGVSQNPRHKITKRGQNVTFRCDPISEHNRLYWYRQTLGQGPEFLTYFQNEAQLEKSRLLSDRFSAERPKGSFSTLEIQRTEQGDSAMYLCASSSWRRQGNNQPQHFGDGTRLSIL.

The chain carries TRBV9 and TRBJ1-2, with a possible D match to TRBD1 (5 bases). The V and J ends lost 7 bases and 4 bases respectively, with 17 bases between them. The CDR3 contains 14 residues. The V gene's germline CDR1 is SGDLS and CDR2 YYNGEE. The CDR3 DNA sequence: TGTGCCAGCTCCCCAGGGCCGTCCCTCTATGGCTACACCTTC. Translating gives CASSPGPSLYGYTF.

V gene TRBV5-5 combines with J gene TRBJ2-6; 8 nucleotides agree with TRBD1. Germline values: CDR1 SGHKS, CDR2 YYEKEE (reference sequence). J gave up 2 bases and V 2 bases, and 15 bases lay outside the gene matches. The CDR3 contains 20 residues. CDR3 bases: TGTGCCAGCAGCTTACTTATAATTGGGGCAGGGGGCGCTGGGGCCAACGTCCTGACTTTC. Amino acid sequence: CASSLLIIGAGGAGANVLTF.

The chain combines TRBV19 with TRBJ1-3; 7 nucleotides agree with TRBD1. V was pared by 6 bases and J by 4 bases, with 3 bases of the junction left unmatched. The CDR3 extends over 13 amino acids. CDR1 LNHDA and CDR2 SQIVND come from the germline V gene (reference sequence). CDR3 sequence: CASSTGAGNTIYF. The CDR3 region has the DNA TGTGCCAGTAGCACAGGGGCGGGAAACACCATATATTTT.

This clone was seen a few times. The chain couples TRBV29-1 to TRBJ2-7; D not resolved. Germline V gives CDR1 SQVTM, CDR2 ANQGSEA. This CDR3 contains 11 residues. The V end lost 7 bases, the J end lost 0 bases, and 7 bases lay between the germline ends. CDR3 loop: CSGGVSYEQYF. In nucleotides, the CDR3 is TGCAGCGGAGGTGTCTCCTACGAGCAGTACTTC.

This clone came up once. This sequence joins TRBV21-1 and TRBJ2-7; TRBD2, the table's D call, lacks a check against the DNA. TRBV21-1 is a documented pseudogene. This CDR3 comprises 16 residues. The CDR3 nucleotides read TGTGCCAGCAGCGCCAGGGGTCTGCTAGCGGGACACGAGCAGTACTTC. Its translation: CASSARGLLAGHEQYF.

A note on this clone: A much larger clone differs from this one at a single base, so this may be a read error. The rearrangement uses TRBV12-3 or TRBV12-4 and TRBJ2-7; possibly TRBD1 for D (5 bases). The CDR3 contains 13 residues. The germline V and J ends were trimmed by 4 bases and 0 bases, with 7 bases remaining between them. The CDR3 DNA reads TGTGCCAGCAGTTCCGACAGCTCCTACGAGCAGTACTTC. Translating it yields CASSSDSSYEQYF.

The chain carries TRBV5-5 and TRBJ2-1; 10 bases are shared with TRBD2. From germline, CDR1 is SGHKS and CDR2 YYEKEE (reference sequence). Germline trimming cut 0 bases from V and 7 bases from J; bases unmatched to any gene: 4. The CDR3 sequence is 15 residues long. This CDR3 reads CASSLVAGGWNEQFF. As DNA, the CDR3 is TGTGCCAGCAGCTTGGTAGCGGGAGGTTGGAATGAGCAGTTCTTC.

The chain uses TRBV2 and TRBJ1-4; D is possibly TRBD1 (5 bases). This CDR3 has 15 amino acids. V lost 2 bases, J lost 8 bases, and 15 bases lay in between. Germline V gene lookup returns CDR1 SNHLY and CDR2 FYNNEI. The chain's CDR3 is CASSERAGREEKLFF. CDR3 in DNA: TGTGCCAGCAGTGAAAGGGCAGGGCGGGAGGAAAAACTGTTTTTT.

This rearrangement joins TRBV7-2 to TRBJ1-3; a possible D gene is TRBD1 (5 bases). V lost 2 bases to trimming and J lost 2 bases, with 10 bases between them. CDR3 length equals 15 residues. Per the germline V gene, CDR1 is SGHTA and CDR2 is FQGNSA. CDR3 protein: CASSLSGVTGNTIYF. The CDR3 nucleotides are TGTGCCAGCAGCTTATCGGGGGTGACTGGAAACACCATATATTTT.

The chain links TRBV19 to TRBJ1-1; D is undetermined. Per the germline V gene, CDR1 is LNHDA and CDR2 is SQIVND (reference sequence). The CDR3 has 13 residues. V was cut by 1 base and J by 3 bases, with 6 bases left in between. In nucleotides, the CDR3 is TGTGCCAGTAGTATAGGGCGGGACACTGAAGCTTTCTTT. It yields the protein CASSIGRDTEAFF.

This clone occurred once. The V call is TRBV4-2, the J call TRBJ2-5; D is perhaps TRBD1 (5 bases). The CDR3 has 16 residues. The germline V gene has CDR1 LGHNA and CDR2 YNFKEQ. V was pared by 0 bases and J by 2 bases, with 13 bases between. The CDR3 loop is CASSQEVRTGQETQYF. Here the CDR3 DNA reads TGTGCCAGCAGCCAAGAAGTCCGAACAGGTCAAGAGACCCAGTACTTC.

The genes are TRBV27 and TRBJ1-2; 9 bases fit TRBD1. CDR1 and CDR2 (germline): MNHEY, SMNVEV (reference sequence). After removal of 4 bases from V and 8 bases from J, the junction contained 5 bases not matched to a gene. The CDR3 has 13 amino acids. The CDR3 sequence is CASSYGQGFGYTF. The CDR3 nucleotides are TGTGCCAGCAGTTATGGACAGGGGTTCGGCTACACCTTC.

J is TRBJ2-3 and V is TRBV5-1, with 8 bases that match TRBD1. The CDR3 runs to 17 residues. The junction had 12 bases not matched to a gene; V was cut back by 6 bases and J by 0 bases. The V gene's germline CDR1 is SGHRS and CDR2 YFSETQ. Written as DNA, the CDR3 is TGCGCCAGCACTCCTTGGGCGCAGGGGGCTAGCACAGATACGCAGTATTTT. Translating gives CASTPWAQGASTDTQYF.

A single count supports this clone. The CDR3 region is CASSLATGYGYTF. The DNA of the CDR3 is TGTGCCAGCAGCTTGGCGACAGGCTATGGCTACACCTTC. This rearrangement joins TRBV5-6 to TRBJ1-2, with D perhaps matching TRBD1 (6 bases). V was cut by 0 bases and J by 4 bases, with 7 bases left in between. Germline lookup yields CDR1 SGHDT and CDR2 YYEEEE. The CDR3 totals 13 residues.

This clone was counted once. The chain links TRBV6-2 or TRBV6-3 to TRBJ2-3; possible D gene TRBD2, 6 bases. The germline V gene has CDR1 MNHEY and CDR2 SVGEGT. There are 12 residues in the CDR3. V lost 5 bases and J 6 bases, leaving 9 bases between the germline ends. In DNA form, the CDR3 reads TGTGCCAGCAGTCGGGCGGGGGATACGCAGTATTTT. This gives the protein CASSRAGDTQYF.

This sequence joins TRBV6-5 and TRBJ2-5; 7 bases are shared with TRBD2. Germline trimming cut 4 bases from V and 5 bases from J; bases unmatched to any gene: 10. Germline loops: CDR1 MNHEY, CDR2 SVGAGI. The CDR3 loop spans 15 amino acids. For the CDR3, the DNA is TGTGCCAGCAGTTGGAAAGGGCGGGAGAGGGAGACCCAGTACTTC. Protein sequence: CASSWKGRERETQYF.

On this clone: The junction and the germline gene differ at one end; a read error may be behind it. V and J are TRBV7-9 and TRBJ1-1; TRBD1 agrees at 12 bases. The germline CDR1 and CDR2 sequences are SEHNR and FQNEAQ (reference sequence). This CDR3 region has 14 residues. CDR3: CASSFGTGGSWYSF. The CDR3 nucleotides are TGTGCCAGCAGCTTCGGGACAGGGGGCTCCTGGTATAGCTTT.

With regard to this clone: At one of its ends the junction is not consistent with the germline gene, which may arise from a read error. The genes are TRBV7-9 and TRBJ1-1; D possibly corresponds to TRBD1 (6 bases). The CDR3 runs to 13 residues. From germline, CDR1 is SEHNR and CDR2 FQNEAQ (reference sequence). The CDR3 DNA sequence: TGTGCCAGCAGCTCCCGAGGATGGGACACCGGTGAATTT. Its protein product is CASSSRGWDTGEF.